What follows is one TCR beta chain and its context. The source of the sample is a study of OX40 agonist ivuxolimab in advanced cancers. The wider study: Patients achieving partial responses numbered three: one hepatocellular carcinoma case and two cutaneous melanoma cases.

Sequenced by immunoSEQ multiplex PCR; TCRdb stores in-frame clones only, minus some. The table has approximately 58,000 clones, 80% to 90% seen once. CDR3 length: 15 residues. V was clipped by 4 bases and J by 6 bases; unmatched bases: 8. Germline CDR1 reads MRHNA; CDR2 reads SNTAGT. The V gene is TRBV6-4, the J gene TRBJ1-5; 8 bases match TRBD1. This sample comprised CD4+ or CD8+ T cells sorted from blood, obtained in a trial of the OX40 agonist ivuxolimab. This TCR was recovered from an adult with an advanced solid tumor such as melanoma, head and neck, liver or kidney cancer. CDR3 bases: TGTGCCAGCAGTGCGTACAGGGGGGGAAGTCAGCCCCAGCATTTT. This sequence encodes CASSAYRGGSQPQHF.